A selection of T cell receptor beta chains follows, all from one sample in a study of T cells in Graves' hyperthyroidism and ophthalmopathy. TCRdb re-called the multiplex PCR reads through MiXCR, storing one row per CDR3 protein. The sample lists hundreds of thousands of distinct CDR3 sequences; around 15% were seen once. Specimen: blood. These receptors were taken from a woman in her thirties with Graves' hyperthyroidism. The CDR3 runs from the conserved cysteine through the conserved F or W. The D gene is left open where the match is weak. Clone size is not always given. Where it is, it says once, few, many or a class for expanded clones.

clone size	V gene	D gene	J gene	CDR3 DNA	CDR3 protein
NA	TRBV2	NA	TRBJ1-3	TGTGCCAGCAGTGACCCCCGGTTACCTGATCCGACTGGAAACACCATATATTTT	CASSDPRLPDPTGNTIYF
NA	TRBV6-1	NA	TRBJ1-3	TGTGCCAGCAGAGCTCTCGACATCGTCTCTGGAAACACCATATATTTT	CASRALDIVSGNTIYF
many	TRBV15	TRBD2	TRBJ2-1	TGTGCCACCAGCAGAGCAGCGGGAGTATCCTACAATGAGCAGTTCTTC	CATSRAAGVSYNEQFF
many	TRBV29-1	NA	TRBJ2-6	TGCAGCGTTGAAGTCCCCGGGATTGGGGCCAACGTCCTGACTTTC	CSVEVPGIGANVLTF
NA	TRBV7-3	TRBD2	TRBJ2-1	TGTGCCAGCAGCTCCGGAGCGGGAGACCCCCATGAGCAGTTCTTC	CASSSGAGDPHEQFF
NA	TRBV11-2	NA	TRBJ1-2	TGTGCCAGCAGCACCGAGGCGAGGGCCGGCCCTTATGGCTACACCTTC	CASSTEARAGPYGYTF
many	TRBV27	NA	TRBJ1-1	TGTGCCAGCAGTTTTAGGCCCGCGAACACTGAAGCTTTCTTT	CASSFRPANTEAFF
NA	TRBV19	NA	TRBJ2-1	TGTGCCAGTAGTATCCAGGGTCGCCCCTACAATGAGCAGTTCTTC	CASSIQGRPYNEQFF
many	TRBV29-1	NA	TRBJ2-2	TGCAGCGAATTAAGGGGGGTATGGAACACCGGGGAGCTGTTTTTT	CSELRGVWNTGELFF
many	TRBV6-2/TRBV6-3	NA	TRBJ2-7	TGTGCCAGCAGTGCCCGGGAAAGGGGGAGGACCTACGAGCAGTACTTC	CASSARERGRTYEQYF
many	TRBV11-1	TRBD1	TRBJ2-3	TGTGCCAGCAGACCTACAGGGGGCAACACAGATACGCAGTATTTT	CASRPTGGNTDTQYF
many	TRBV13	TRBD1	TRBJ1-2	TGTGCCAGCAGCCGAGGACAGGGAGGGGACTATGGCTACACCTTC	CASSRGQGGDYGYTF
NA	TRBV27	TRBD2	TRBJ2-3	TGTGCCAGCAGTGGTTCTCTCACTAGCGGGAGTTCTAGCACAGATACGCAGTATTTT	CASSGSLTSGSSSTDTQYF
few	TRBV19	NA	TRBJ2-7	TGTGCCAGTACCCCGAGTAGCGGTGGATACTACGAGCAGTACTTC	CASTPSSGGYYEQYF
few	TRBV5-5	NA	TRBJ2-7	TGTGCCAGCAGGGACTTACAAGCCTACGAGCAGTACTTC	CASRDLQAYEQYF
NA	TRBV7-3	NA	TRBJ2-6	TGTGCCAGCAGCCCTCAGAGAGCTGGGGCCAACGTCCTGACTTTC	CASSPQRAGANVLTF
many	TRBV11-2	TRBD2	TRBJ2-1	TGTGCCAGCAGCTCTACTAGCGGGGCCAACAATGAGCAGTTCTTC	CASSSTSGANNEQFF
once	TRBV19	TRBD1	TRBJ2-2	TGTGCCAGTAGTATATTGACAGGGGAGAACACCGGGGAGCTGTTTTTT	CASSILTGENTGELFF
many	TRBV28	NA	TRBJ2-7	TGTGCCAGCAGTTTGCCCCCTGGAGGCTACGAGCAGTACTTC	CASSLPPGGYEQYF
many	TRBV7-9	NA	TRBJ2-7	TGTGCCAGCAGCCCGATTGGGGGTCCCTACGAGCAGTACTTC	CASSPIGGPYEQYF
many	TRBV10-2	TRBD2	TRBJ2-7	TGCGCCAGCAGTGAGTCCAGCGGGGCAACCTACGAGCAGTACTTC	CASSESSGATYEQYF
NA	TRBV20-1	NA	TRBJ2-5	TGCAGTGCTAGTGTACCAGGGTTGCTGGAGACCCAGTACTTC	CSASVPGLLETQYF
many	TRBV20-1	TRBD2	TRBJ2-1	TGCAGTGCTGGAGGACTAGCGGGAGTAGAGCAGTTCTTC	CSAGGLAGVEQFF
many	TRBV2	NA	TRBJ2-1	TGTGCCAGCAGGCGGGACATGTACAATGAGCAGTTCTTC	CASRRDMYNEQFF
many	TRBV27	NA	TRBJ2-5	TGTGCCAGCAGTGATTGGGGGACAATGCAAGAGACCCAGTACTTC	CASSDWGTMQETQYF
NA	TRBV7-6	TRBD2	TRBJ2-7	TGTGCCAGCAGCCCCTCGCCTAGCGGGGCCTACGAGCAGTACTTC	CASSPSPSGAYEQYF
NA	TRBV19	NA	TRBJ2-7	TGTGCCAGTAGTATTCGATCCGGGGGCTCCTACGAGCAGTACTTC	CASSIRSGGSYEQYF
many	TRBV7-2	NA	TRBJ1-2	TGTGCCAGCAGCTTAGCGTGGAGGGGTGATGGCTACACCTTC	CASSLAWRGDGYTF
many	TRBV10-3	NA	TRBJ2-5	TGTGCCACCGAGAGGTCGTACCAAGAGACCCAGTACTTC	CATERSYQETQYF